The clone carrying this TCR beta chain was counted a few times. Its antigen remains unknown. Every patient had mismatch repair deficiency by PCR or immunohistochemistry. The TCR-sequenced patients were a few responders to pembrolizumab. The data derive from a study of PD-1 blockade in mismatch repair-deficient tumors. Whole-study context: Enrolled about 2013-2017, patients had progressing, pretreated mismatch repair-deficient cancers of 12 types. Study findings and constraints: Rapid post-treatment expansion, then contraction, generally preceding radiologic response, marked tumor-resident clones.

Data came from immunoSEQ multiplex PCR; TCRdb stores just in-frame clones and leaves some out. The repertoire holds about 84,000 clones, 65% to 85% seen once, with around 2.6% in the top ten. J lost 5 bases, V lost 6 bases, and 4 bases had no gene match. The CDR3 spans 14 residues. Looked up from germline, CDR1 is MNHEY and CDR2 is SVGAGI. V usage is TRBV6-5 and J usage is TRBJ2-2; 9 bases are shared with TRBD1. The source was peripheral blood, collected 12 weeks after starting pembrolizumab. This clonotype was sampled from an adult with mismatch repair-deficient cancer. The CDR3 sequence: CASSGTGRTGELFF. The CDR3 DNA follows: TGTGCCAGCAGCGGGACAGGGAGAACCGGGGAGCTGTTTTTT.